The clone carrying this TCR beta chain was detected only a few times. Its matching antigen is unknown. The PCR contained 60 Vbeta and 13 Jbeta primers. Data came from immunoSEQ multiplex PCR; TCRdb stores just in-frame clones and leaves some out. The sample carries some 200,000 clones, approximately 78% recorded once. These data originate in a study of cytomegalovirus exposure and HLA in healthy donors. Study-level findings and limits: Evidence from a later analysis indicated that most CMV-associated TCR beta chains looked HLA-restricted. Cytomegalovirus association was assigned to approximately 160 TCR beta chains. With later analysis, a missense DCLRE1C variant became linked to TCR beta V- and J-gene trimming.

Looked up from germline, CDR1 is MRHNA and CDR2 is SNTAGT. The CDR3 covers 14 residues. Trimming removed 3 bases from V and 0 bases from J, with 7 bases in between. The V call is TRBV6-4, the J call TRBJ2-3; D not certain. The sequence derives from a woman aged 18 to 35 in good health and CMV-seronegative. Sequencing was done on a sample of PBMCs. The CDR3 sequence: CASSETGSTDTQYF. For the CDR3, the DNA is TGTGCCAGCAGTGAAACCGGGAGCACAGATACGCAGTATTTT.